This entry lists 19 T cell receptor beta chains sequenced from one sample in a study of regulatory T cells in long-lasting Graves disease. Noted time point: persistent/refractory GD, antithyroid drugs over 5 years with positive TRAb. Generation of the TCR library employed RNA extracted from PBMCs. Both iRepertoire HTBI primers and Arm-PCR of CDR3 regions were used to build the TCR beta libraries. TCRdb re-analysed the multiplex PCR reads in MiXCR, keeping a single row per CDR3 protein. This table holds 350,000 to 450,000 distinct CDR3 sequences, approximately 25% found once. Source: peripheral blood mononuclear cells (PBMCs), taken when the disease was refractory, from a patient treated with antithyroid drugs. These receptors were collected from a woman aged 40 to 50 with Graves disease.

This clonotype has just a few counts. The chain carries TRBV29-1 and TRBJ2-7; 8 nucleotides agree with TRBD1. After removal of 7 bases from V and 2 bases from J, the junction contained 10 bases not matched to a gene. Germline V gene data show CDR1 as SQVTM and CDR2 as ANQGSEA. The CDR3 loop spans 14 amino acids. The CDR3, as DNA: TGCAGCGCTTTGACAGGGGAAGGGACCTACGAGCAGTACTTC. Translated: CSALTGEGTYEQYF.

This clonotype was recorded a few times. The CDR3 loop reads CASSVEGLEAFF. In nucleotides, the CDR3 is TGTGCCAGCAGCGTAGAGGGCTTGGAAGCTTTCTTT. The chain combines TRBV9 with TRBJ1-1; D ambiguous. The CDR3 consists of 12 residues. CDR1 SGDLS and CDR2 YYNGEE come from the germline V gene. Trimming removed 0 bases from V and 8 bases from J, with 8 bases in between.

With respect to this clonotype: The conserved phenylalanine or tryptophan is not found at the CDR3 terminus, so this likely reflects a read error. The DNA is left out, because the CDR3 cannot be placed on it with certainty; the CDR3 is given as TCRdb lists it. The chain joins TRBV6-5 to TRBJ2-7; TRBD1, the table's D call, was not compared with the DNA. Germline-derived CDR1 and CDR2 are MNHEY and SVGAGI. The CDR3 extends over 13 residues, inclusive of both ends. CDR3 protein: CASSYQAGSSRDC.

Of note for this clonotype: This may arise from a read error, as a much more abundant clone is one base away. The chain is built from TRBV29-1 and TRBJ1-4; 7 nucleotides line up with TRBD1. Germline trimming cut 7 bases from V and 8 bases from J; bases unmatched to any gene: 4. This CDR3 spans 11 amino acids. Germline loops: CDR1 SQVTM, CDR2 ANQGSEA. The CDR3 sequence is CSAHRGEKLFF. CDR3 DNA: TGCAGCGCGCACAGGGGCGAAAAACTGTTTTTT.

The table lists this clonotype with many counts. This rearrangement joins TRBV2 to TRBJ2-7, with D perhaps assigned TRBD1 or TRBD2 (6 bases each). CDR3 length: 16 amino acids. Per germline, CDR1 SNHLY and CDR2 FYNNEI. V dropped 6 bases and J dropped 4 bases, with 22 bases sitting between them. The CDR3 region has the DNA TGTGCCAGCAGGGAGGGGTTCGGGACACTAGGTTACGAGCAGTACTTC. Translating gives CASREGFGTLGYEQYF. The full variable domain, rest sourced from reference TRBV2 and TRBJ2-7, is EPEVTQTPSHQVTQMGQEVILRCVPISNHLYFYWYRQILGQKVEFLVSFYNNEISEKSEIFDDQFSVERPDGSNFTLKIRSTKLEDSAMYFCASREGFGTLGYEQYFGPGTRLTVT.

V is TRBV20-1 and J is TRBJ1-5; no clear D gene. The CDR3 totals 16 residues. Germline assignment: CDR1 DFQATT and CDR2 SNEGSKA (reference sequence). V lost 2 bases, J lost 0 bases, and 14 bases lay in between. CDR3 protein: CSARRFGWYSNQPQHF. The CDR3 nucleotides read TGCAGTGCTAGACGGTTCGGTTGGTATAGCAATCAGCCCCAGCATTTT.

The chain joins TRBV4-1 to TRBJ2-7, with 9 bases matching TRBD2. Germline V gene lookup returns CDR1 MGHRA and CDR2 YSYEKL. V lost 3 bases to trimming and J lost 7 bases; unmatched junction nucleotides: 10. The CDR3 loop spans 15 amino acids. The CDR3 DNA follows: TGCGCCAGCAGCCATGAGGGACTAGCCTCGGGAGAGCAGTACTTC. Translated: CASSHEGLASGEQYF.

This clonotype was found a few times. The chain uses TRBV5-1 and TRBJ1-6; D may be TRBD1 (5 bases). The CDR3 has 15 amino acids. V dropped 0 bases and J dropped 9 bases, with 13 bases sitting between them. Germline CDR1 is SGHRS and CDR2 is YFSETQ. The CDR3 bases are TGCGCCAGCAGCTTGGTGGGGGGTGGAAGTTCACCCCTCCACTTT. Translating it yields CASSLVGGGSSPLHF.

The J gene is TRBJ2-2, the V gene TRBV7-2; TRBD1 aligns across 10 bases. V gave up 5 bases and J gave up 7 bases; unmatched junction bases: 7. Germline-derived CDR1 and CDR2 are SGHTA and FQGNSA. The CDR3 totals 15 residues. In DNA, the CDR3 is TGTGCCAGCAGCCTACGGACAGGGGGTGTCGGGGAGCTGTTTTTT. This codes for CASSLRTGGVGELFF.

V usage is TRBV7-6 and J usage is TRBJ2-7; the D is unclear. In germline, CDR1 is SGHVS, CDR2 FNYEAQ. This CDR3 is built from 13 residues. Trimming took off 5 bases at V and 7 bases at J, with 15 bases between the two ends. The DNA for the CDR3 is TGTGCCAGCAGCGCAAGGGTCATAGGAGAGCAGTACTTC. Protein: CASSARVIGEQYF.

The V call is TRBV14, the J call TRBJ2-7; TRBD1 agrees at 9 bases. V shed 4 bases, J shed 1 base, and the junction held 8 bases outside the gene matches. CDR3 length: 16 amino acids. Looked up from germline, CDR1 is SGHDN and CDR2 is FVKESK. The CDR3 here is CASSPPPGTGSYEQYF. The CDR3, as DNA: TGTGCCAGCAGCCCTCCTCCCGGGACAGGGTCCTACGAGCAGTACTTC.

This clonotype was recorded at least ten times. For the CDR3, the DNA is TGCAGCGTTGAAGCGCGGGAGAGGAACACCGGGGAGCTGTTTTTT. This encodes CSVEARERNTGELFF. The V gene is TRBV29-1, the J gene TRBJ2-2; 7 positions agree with TRBD2. J gave up 1 base and V 1 base, and 3 bases lay outside the gene matches. The CDR3 has 15 residues. Looked up from germline, CDR1 is SQVTM and CDR2 is ANQGSEA.

The chain couples TRBV4-1 to TRBJ1-2; D perhaps matches TRBD1 (6 bases). Germline CDR1 is MGHRA and CDR2 is YSYEKL. V was pared by 8 bases and J by 7 bases, with 11 bases between. This CDR3 spans 11 amino acids. The CDR3 protein is CASEGGGGYTF. Here the CDR3 DNA reads TGCGCCAGCGAAGGGGGGGGTGGCTACACCTTC.

The table lists this clonotype with a few counts. One end of the junction varies from germline; a read error may be responsible. The rearrangement uses TRBV11-2 and TRBJ2-7; 8 nucleotides align to TRBD2. This CDR3 has 16 amino acids. CDR1 is SGHAT, CDR2 FQNNGV, per germline. CDR3 region: CASSLRAGTSLDEQYF. CDR3 DNA: TGCGCCAGCAGCCTAAGAGCCGGGACTAGTCTCGACGAGCAGTACTTC.

This clonotype has at least ten counts. This chain connects TRBV7-8 to TRBJ1-4; unclear D gene. V was pared by 1 base and J by 6 bases, with 9 bases between. Germline-derived CDR1 and CDR2 are SGHVS and FQNEAQ. This CDR3 is 14 amino acids long. The CDR3 region is CASSLGGGDEKLFF. In DNA form, the CDR3 reads TGTGCCAGCAGCTTAGGGGGTGGTGATGAAAAACTGTTTTTT.

This clonotype was seen a few times. The chain uses TRBV27 and TRBJ1-6; D unclear. V lost 2 bases and J lost 0, with 11 bases in between. Germline V gene data show CDR1 as MNHEY and CDR2 as SMNVEV (reference sequence). This CDR3 has 17 amino acids. DNA for the CDR3: TGTGCCAGCAGTTTAATGGAACGGCCCTCCTATAATTCACCCCTCCACTTT. Protein product: CASSLMERPSYNSPLHF.

This clonotype was seen a few times. This chain joins TRBV5-4 and TRBJ1-1, with D hard to call. The CDR3 is 15 residues long. Trimming took 0 bases from V and 6 from J, leaving 15 bases between them. The germline V gene has CDR1 SGHNT and CDR2 YYREEE (reference sequence). The CDR3: CASSLVGSGGPEAFF. CDR3 DNA sequence: TGTGCCAGCAGCTTGGTAGGCTCGGGAGGGCCTGAAGCTTTCTTT.

The rearrangement uses TRBV28 and TRBJ2-1, with TRBD1 matching over 11 bases. V lost 5 bases, J lost 7 bases, and 4 bases stayed unmatched. Germline lookup yields CDR1 MDHEN and CDR2 SYDVKM. The length of the CDR3 is 14 residues. The CDR3, as DNA: TGTGCCAGCAGTCTCGGACAGGGGGCTAATGAGCAGTTCTTC. Amino acids: CASSLGQGANEQFF. Full variable domain (missing parts from reference TRBV28 and TRBJ2-1): DVKVTQSSRYLVKRTGEKVFLECVQDMDHENMFWYRQDPGLGLRLIYFSYDVKMKEKGDIPEGYSVSREKKERFSLILESASTNQTSMYLCASSLGQGANEQFFGPGTRLTVL.

This clonotype was seen only a few times. The chain is built from TRBV30 and TRBJ2-2; tentative D call: TRBD2 (6 bases). The CDR3 runs 14 residues. V lost 2 bases to trimming and J lost 2 bases, with 9 bases between them. The germline V gene encodes CDR1 GTSNPN and CDR2 SVGIG (reference sequence). CDR3 protein: CAWSSGHNTGELFF. The CDR3 nucleotides are TGTGCCTGGAGTAGCGGGCACAACACCGGGGAGCTGTTTTTT. Drawing the rest from reference TRBV30 and TRBJ2-2, the complete variable domain is SQTIHQWPATLVQPVGSPLSLECTVEGTSNPNLYWYRQAAGRGLQLLFYSVGIGQISSEVPQNLSASRPQDRQFILSSKKLLLSDSGFYLCAWSSGHNTGELFFGEGSRLTVL.